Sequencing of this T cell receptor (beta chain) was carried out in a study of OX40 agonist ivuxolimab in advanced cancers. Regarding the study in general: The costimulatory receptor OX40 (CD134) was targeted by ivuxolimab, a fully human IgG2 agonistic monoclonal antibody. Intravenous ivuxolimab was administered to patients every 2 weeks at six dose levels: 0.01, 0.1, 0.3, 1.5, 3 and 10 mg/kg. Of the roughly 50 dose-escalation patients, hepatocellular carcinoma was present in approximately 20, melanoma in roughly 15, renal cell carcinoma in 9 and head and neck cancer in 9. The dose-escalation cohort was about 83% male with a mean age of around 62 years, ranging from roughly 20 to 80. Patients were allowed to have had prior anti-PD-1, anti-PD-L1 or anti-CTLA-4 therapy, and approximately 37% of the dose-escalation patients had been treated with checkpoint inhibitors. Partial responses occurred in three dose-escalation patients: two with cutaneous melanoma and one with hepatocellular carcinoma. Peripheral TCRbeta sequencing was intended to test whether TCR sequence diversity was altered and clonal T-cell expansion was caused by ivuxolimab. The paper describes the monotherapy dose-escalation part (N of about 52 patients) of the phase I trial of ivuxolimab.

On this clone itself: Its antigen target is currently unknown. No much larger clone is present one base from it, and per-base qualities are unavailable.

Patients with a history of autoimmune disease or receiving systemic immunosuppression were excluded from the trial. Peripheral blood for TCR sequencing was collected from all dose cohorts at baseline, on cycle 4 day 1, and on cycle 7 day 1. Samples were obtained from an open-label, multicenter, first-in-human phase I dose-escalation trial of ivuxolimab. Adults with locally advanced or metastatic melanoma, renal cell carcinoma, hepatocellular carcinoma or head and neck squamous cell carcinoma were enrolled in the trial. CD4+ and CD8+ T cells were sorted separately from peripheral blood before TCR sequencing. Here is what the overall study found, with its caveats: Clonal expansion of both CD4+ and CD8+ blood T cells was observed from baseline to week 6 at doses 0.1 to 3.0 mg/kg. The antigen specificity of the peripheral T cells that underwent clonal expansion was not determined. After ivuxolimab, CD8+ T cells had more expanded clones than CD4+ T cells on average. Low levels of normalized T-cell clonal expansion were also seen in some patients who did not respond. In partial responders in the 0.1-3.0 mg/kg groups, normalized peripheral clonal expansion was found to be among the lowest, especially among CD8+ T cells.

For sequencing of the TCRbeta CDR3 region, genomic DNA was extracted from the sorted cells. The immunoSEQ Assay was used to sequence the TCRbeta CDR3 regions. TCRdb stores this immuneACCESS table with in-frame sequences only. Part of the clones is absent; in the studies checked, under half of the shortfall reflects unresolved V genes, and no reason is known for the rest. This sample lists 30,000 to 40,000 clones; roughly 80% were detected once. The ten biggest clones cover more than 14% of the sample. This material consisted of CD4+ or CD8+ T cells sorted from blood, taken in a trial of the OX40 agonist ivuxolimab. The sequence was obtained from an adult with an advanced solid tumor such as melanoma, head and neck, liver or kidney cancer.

CDR3 loop: CASSQEQRGGLGETQYF. The DNA reads as follows: TGCGCCAGCAGCCAAGAACAGCGGGGGGGCCTCGGAGAGACCCAGTACTTC. This sequence uses TRBV4-1 and TRBJ2-5, and TRBD2 matches 10 of the central bases. The CDR3 contains 17 residues, cysteine and phenylalanine counted. Only the CDR3 region is kept as DNA, spanning 51 bases read in frame from base 1. Trimming accounts for 0 bases at V and 4 bases at J, while the number of junction bases matched to no gene is 8. CDR1 and CDR2 were assigned from the germline V gene as MGHRA and YSYEKL.